This TCR beta chain was sequenced during a study of blood T cell repertoires in COVID-19. Study-wide context: The origin of the acute and convalescent COVID-19 samples was the United States, Italy and Spain. The analysed material was cDNA or gDNA that came from T cells, B-cell-depleted T cells, or PBMCs.

Here immunoSEQ multiplex PCR was the method, and the copy in TCRdb shows in-frame clones only, minus some. The repertoire holds 180,000 or so clones, with around 85% as singletons. The germline V gene has CDR1 MNHNY and CDR2 SVGAGI (reference sequence). V gave up 6 bases and J gave up 7 bases; unmatched junction bases: 5. CDR3 length equals 13 residues. The specimen was peripheral blood. This chain links TRBV6-6 with TRBJ1-2, with 10 bases aligning to TRBD1. This receptor was obtained from a woman aged 60-75 years with COVID-19, enrolled during active disease. CDR3 in amino acids: CASSRGTGAGYTF. CDR3 DNA sequence: TGTGCCAGCAGCCGCGGGACAGGGGCTGGCTACACCTTC.